This entry features one T cell receptor (beta chain) sequence. What it binds is not known. The sample contains more than one DNA sequence encoding this CDR3. The data stem from a study of shared clonotypes between healthy human individuals. About the research overall: A couple of women and three men aged 18 to 49 made up the donors. Donors had three CD4 naive, three CD4 memory, two CD8 naive and one CD8 memory plate apiece. Findings of the study overall: Naive CD4 clonotypes were shared across a handful of donors at approximately 5.3%.

The CDR3 runs 16 residues. Germline V lookup: CDR1 SGHKS, CDR2 YYEKEE (reference sequence). The V gene end was trimmed by 0 bases and the J gene end by 4 bases; junction bases not matched to a gene: 7. Profiling relied on immunoSEQ multiplex PCR, and the TCRdb table lists in-frame clones only, not all of them. The sample shows approximately 1.5 million clones, 98% to 99% of them seen only once. The receptor was isolated from a man in his thirties or forties in good health. The chain carries TRBV5-5 and TRBJ2-7; 10 bases fit TRBD1. The sample consisted of naive CD4+ T cells sorted from blood. Subset meaning: CD45RA+ positively selected. CDR3 nucleotide sequence: TGTGCCAGCAGCTTGGGGCCGGGACAGGGGATTTACGAGCAGTACTTC. It is translated as CASSLGPGQGIYEQYF.